Reported below is one T cell receptor beta chain. The V gene's germline CDR1 is KGHSH and CDR2 LQKENI. The CDR3 is 16 residues long. Trimming cost V 1 base and J 2 bases; bases outside gene matches: 8. TCRdb's copy holds only in-frame clones and misses some; the assay was immunoSEQ multiplex PCR. The sample lists 150,000 to 200,000 clones, roughly 84% occurring once. This entry is derived from a study of blood T cell repertoires in COVID-19. This TCR was recovered from a woman aged 30 to 39 who had been exposed to COVID-19. The chain links TRBV18 to TRBJ2-7, with 7 bases fitting TRBD2. The sample taken for sequencing was PBMCs or T cells enriched from blood (not recorded which). The CDR3 loop is CASSPLGREGTYEQYF. The CDR3 DNA follows: TGTGCCAGCTCACCACTGGGCAGGGAGGGAACCTACGAGCAGTACTTC.